One and the same sample provided the 32 T cell receptor beta chains below, sequenced in a study of T cell responses to AZD1222 COVID-19 vaccine. Repertoires were generated with immunoSEQ multiplex PCR, while TCRdb's copy carries only in-frame clones and drops some. The repertoire holds around 150,000 clones, with around nine tenths as singletons. Sequencing was performed on peripheral blood, taken on day 0 of AZD1222 vaccination. The receptors here all came from an adult in good health.

The chain uses TRBV6-1 and TRBJ1-6; D may be TRBD1 (6 bases). CDR1 is MNHNS and CDR2 is SASEGT in the germline V gene. The CDR3 loop spans 19 amino acids. Trimming shortened V by 0 bases and J by 0 bases, and 15 bases separated the two germline ends. CDR3 region: CASSEAGGQRHSYNSPLHF. CDR3 nucleotides: TGTGCCAGCAGTGAAGCGGGGGGGCAGAGACACTCCTATAATTCACCCCTCCACTTT.

This rearrangement joins TRBV5-1 to TRBJ2-3, with 10 bases that match TRBD2. Germline V lookup: CDR1 SGHRS, CDR2 YFSETQ. The CDR3 has 16 residues. With V trimmed by 2 bases and J by 4 bases, 7 bases remained unmatched. For the CDR3, the DNA is TGCGCCAGCAGCTTCCGAGCGGGAGGGCCCCCAGATACGCAGTATTTT. Its translation: CASSFRAGGPPDTQYF. The full variable domain, rest sourced from reference TRBV5-1 and TRBJ2-3, is KAGVTQTPRYLIKTRGQQVTLSCSPISGHRSVSWYQQTPGQGLQFLFEYFSETQRNKGNFPGRFSGRQFSNSRSEMNVSTLELGDSALYLCASSFRAGGPPDTQYFGPGTRLTVL.

The chain carries TRBV5-4 and TRBJ2-7; D gene unclear. V was pared by 0 bases and J by 5 bases, with 6 bases between. The CDR3 runs 12 residues. CDR1 and CDR2 from the germline V gene are SGHNT and YYREEE (reference sequence). The CDR3 DNA is TGTGCCAGCAGCTTGGCGACCCACGAGCAGTACTTC. It encodes CASSLATHEQYF.

The chain combines TRBV3-1 (or the pseudogene TRBV3-2) with TRBJ1-2, with D perhaps matching TRBD1 (5 bases). Germline V gene sequence: CDR1 LGHDT, CDR2 YNNKEL (reference sequence). V dropped 0 bases and J dropped 5 bases, with 13 bases sitting between them. This CDR3 has 15 residues. The CDR3 DNA sequence: TGTGCCAGCAGCCAAGAGTCATCGGGGCCGTATGGCTACACCTTC. Translating gives CASSQESSGPYGYTF.

The V and J genes are TRBV25-1 and TRBJ1-5, with D perhaps matching TRBD1 (5 bases). Germline values: CDR1 MGHDK, CDR2 SYGVNS. There are 14 residues in the CDR3. Trimming shortened V by 4 bases and J by 5 bases, and 12 bases separated the two germline ends. CDR3: CASSGGTEYQPQHF. The CDR3 DNA sequence: TGTGCCAGCAGTGGTGGGACGGAGTATCAGCCCCAGCATTTT.

The chain uses TRBV5-4 and TRBJ1-2; D may be TRBD1 (5 bases). The germline gives CDR1 SGHNT, CDR2 YYREEE (reference sequence). V was pared by 1 base and J by 5 bases, with 18 bases between. CDR3 length equals 16 residues. The CDR3 DNA reads TGTGCCAGCAGCTTGAATTCAGGGACTTCCCGTTATGGCTACACCTTC. It codes for CASSLNSGTSRYGYTF.

The rearrangement links TRBV7-8 to TRBJ2-1; no firm D call. V gave up 5 bases and J gave up 0 bases, with 11 bases separating them. CDR3 length: 15 amino acids. Germline V gene sequence: CDR1 SGHVS, CDR2 FQNEAQ. The chain's CDR3 is CASSPTYSSYNEQFF. For the CDR3, the DNA is TGTGCCAGCAGCCCTACATACAGCTCCTACAATGAGCAGTTCTTC.

The chain joins TRBV21-1 to TRBJ2-7. TRBV21-1 is a recognized pseudogene. The CDR3 sequence is 14 residues long. The CDR3 region has the DNA TGTGCCAGCACCAGAAGGCTCCTTACGGACGAGCAGTACTTC. Translating gives CASTRRLLTDEQYF.

CDR3 DNA sequence: TGTGCCAGCAGCCAAACGGGACACAGGTATGGCTACACCTTC. Translated, it gives CASSQTGHRYGYTF. The J gene is TRBJ1-2, the V gene TRBV3-1 (or the pseudogene TRBV3-2), with D possibly TRBD1 on 6 matching bases. This CDR3 comprises 14 residues. Germline loops: CDR1 LGHDT, CDR2 YNNKEL (reference sequence). The germline V and J ends were trimmed by 2 bases and 5 bases, with 12 bases remaining between them.

The chain links TRBV6-2 or TRBV6-3 to TRBJ1-1; D gene ambiguous. The length of the CDR3 is 13 residues. Germline V gene data show CDR1 as MNHEY and CDR2 as SVGEGT. Trimming pared 6 bases from V and 2 bases from J, leaving 10 bases between. For the CDR3, the DNA is TGTGCCAGCAGCCGGACGACTAACACTGAAGCTTTCTTT. It encodes CASSRTTNTEAFF.

The chain carries TRBV6-6 and TRBJ1-6; D remains unclear. The V and J ends lost 8 bases and 6 bases respectively, with 11 bases between them. Germline lookup yields CDR1 MNHNY and CDR2 SVGAGI (reference sequence). CDR3 length: 13 amino acids. CDR3 in DNA: TGTGCCAGCCTCCCTGGGCTTAATTCACCCCTCCACTTT. Translation gives CASLPGLNSPLHF.

This chain links TRBV5-1 with TRBJ2-2; 12 bases match TRBD1. The V gene's germline CDR1 is SGHRS and CDR2 YFSETQ. The CDR3 totals 17 residues. V lost 4 bases and J lost 4; bases outside the gene matches: 8. The CDR3 loop is CASSGGTGGSLTGELFF. CDR3 DNA sequence: TGCGCCAGCAGCGGCGGGACAGGGGGCAGTCTCACCGGGGAGCTGTTTTTT.

V usage is TRBV7-2 and J usage is TRBJ1-1; D ambiguous. From germline, CDR1 is SGHTA and CDR2 FQGNSA. This CDR3 spans 15 amino acids. Trimming shortened V by 1 base and J by 1 base, and 10 bases separated the two germline ends. CDR3 protein: CASSLGGVWNTEAFF. DNA for the CDR3: TGTGCCAGCAGCTTAGGGGGAGTGTGGAACACTGAAGCTTTCTTT.

Here the CDR3 DNA reads TGTGCCTGGAACAGGGACAGTGAAGCTTTCTTT. It codes for CAWNRDSEAFF. The gene calls are TRBV30 and TRBJ1-1; 7 bases line up with TRBD1. This CDR3 spans 11 amino acids. V gave up 4 bases and J gave up 7 bases; unmatched junction bases: 3. The V gene's germline CDR1 is GTSNPN and CDR2 SVGIG (reference sequence).

V is TRBV2 and J is TRBJ2-3; the match to TRBD1 covers 7 bases. V gave up 6 bases and J gave up 0 bases; unmatched junction bases: 15. This CDR3 is 18 amino acids long. The germline V gene encodes CDR1 SNHLY and CDR2 FYNNEI. The CDR3 DNA reads as TGTGCCAGCAGACCCCGGGGACAGTTCTTGACGAGCACAGATACGCAGTATTTT. Protein sequence: CASRPRGQFLTSTDTQYF.

The genes are TRBV6-2 or TRBV6-3 and TRBJ2-1; 8 bases align to TRBD2. Trimming took 2 bases from V and 6 from J; bases not matched to a gene: 6. The length of the CDR3 is 15 residues. The V gene's germline CDR1 is MNHEY and CDR2 SVGEGT. The CDR3 bases are TGTGCCAGCAGTTACGATGGCGGGGGGCTCAATGAGCAGTTCTTC. Its protein is CASSYDGGGLNEQFF.

This clone was observed once. The chain carries TRBV4-1 and TRBJ1-3; perhaps TRBD1 as D (6 bases). Germline CDR1 MGHRA, CDR2 YSYEKL. V was cut by 7 bases and J by 1 base, with 11 bases left in between. This CDR3 contains 14 residues. The CDR3 is CASTAQGSGNTIYF. CDR3 nucleotides: TGCGCCAGCACCGCGCAGGGGTCTGGAAACACCATATATTTT.

This chain uses TRBV30 with TRBJ2-1, with 8 positions matching TRBD2. The CDR3 runs 14 residues. The V segment lost 3 bases and the J segment 8 bases; nucleotides outside the gene matches: 9. From germline, CDR1 is GTSNPN and CDR2 SVGIG (reference sequence). CDR3 sequence (DNA): TGTGCCTGGAGAGATAGCGGGAATATCTATGAGCAGTTCTTC. It specifies CAWRDSGNIYEQFF.

This clone showed up just once. This chain connects TRBV28 to TRBJ1-5; D is unresolved. The ends were cut back, 4 bases at V and 9 bases at J, with 16 bases in the middle. The CDR3 is made up of 14 amino acids. The germline V gene has CDR1 MDHEN and CDR2 SYDVKM. This CDR3 is CASSSTTPGRPQHF. The CDR3 region has the DNA TGTGCCAGCAGTTCCACGACCCCTGGGCGGCCCCAGCATTTT. The whole variable domain, remainder taken from reference TRBV28 and TRBJ1-5, is DVKVTQSSRYLVKRTGEKVFLECVQDMDHENMFWYRQDPGLGLRLIYFSYDVKMKEKGDIPEGYSVSREKKERFSLILESASTNQTSMYLCASSSTTPGRPQHFGDGTRLSIL.

This chain uses TRBV30 with TRBJ1-5; no clear D gene. The CDR3 runs to 13 residues. Per germline, CDR1 GTSNPN and CDR2 SVGIG (reference sequence). V was cut by 3 bases and J by 0 bases, with 6 bases left in between. The CDR3 sequence is CAWSPYSNQPQHF. In DNA form, the CDR3 reads TGTGCCTGGAGCCCCTATAGCAATCAGCCCCAGCATTTT.

The chain uses TRBV15 and TRBJ2-7; 8 nucleotides line up with TRBD1. J gave up 1 base and V 3 bases, and 5 bases lay outside the gene matches. In germline, CDR1 is LNHNV, CDR2 YYDKDF (reference sequence). The CDR3 runs to 15 residues. CDR3 protein: CATSRTGVGSYEQYF. The CDR3, as DNA: TGTGCCACCAGCAGGACAGGGGTAGGGTCCTACGAGCAGTACTTC.

The chain combines TRBV28 with TRBJ2-5; 10 bases map to TRBD1. From germline, CDR1 is MDHEN and CDR2 SYDVKM. The CDR3 consists of 15 residues. J gave up 7 bases and V 7 bases, and 12 bases lay outside the gene matches. The CDR3 loop reads CASKPEGQGLRTQYF. Here the CDR3 DNA reads TGTGCCAGCAAACCGGAGGGACAGGGGCTTCGGACCCAGTACTTC.

This clone was detected once. The V and J genes are TRBV19 and TRBJ1-3; D is unclear. Germline values: CDR1 LNHDA, CDR2 SQIVND (reference sequence). This CDR3 has 16 amino acids. The V and J ends lost 6 bases and 0 bases respectively, with 15 bases between them. As DNA, the CDR3 is TGTGCCAGTAGCCCCGAACAGACTTACTCTGGAAACACCATATATTTT. Protein: CASSPEQTYSGNTIYF.

The V and J genes are TRBV5-4 and TRBJ1-5; a possible D gene is TRBD1 (6 bases). The CDR3 runs to 15 residues. The V gene lost 0 bases and the J gene lost 4 bases, with 11 bases spanning the gap. Germline CDR1 reads SGHNT; CDR2 reads YYREEE (reference sequence). The CDR3 spells CASSLGGRGNQPQHF. The CDR3 bases are TGTGCCAGCAGCTTGGGAGGCAGGGGTAATCAGCCCCAGCATTTT. Drawing the rest from reference TRBV5-4 and TRBJ1-5, the complete variable domain is ETGVTQSPTHLIKTRGQQVTLRCSSQSGHNTVSWYQQALGQGPQFIFQYYREEENGRGNFPPRFSGLQFPNYSSELNVNALELDDSALYLCASSLGGRGNQPQHFGDGTRLSIL.

The chain carries TRBV25-1 and TRBJ1-1; TRBD1 aligns across 8 bases. J was trimmed by 11 bases and V by 10 bases; bases with no gene match: 12. Germline values: CDR1 MGHDK, CDR2 SYGVNS. The CDR3 sequence is 12 residues long. The CDR3 loop reads CATSTGVGEAFF. For the CDR3, the DNA is TGTGCCACATCGACAGGGGTGGGTGAGGCTTTCTTT.

The chain has TRBV19 and TRBJ1-5; D might be TRBD1 (5 bases). The CDR3 consists of 13 residues. Trimming pared 5 bases from V and 7 bases from J, leaving 12 bases between. Germline lookup yields CDR1 LNHDA and CDR2 SQIVND (reference sequence). CDR3 nucleotides: TGTGCCAGTAGTGCCAGGGTAGAGCAGCCCCAGCATTTT. Translation gives CASSARVEQPQHF.

This clone appeared once. The rearrangement links TRBV2 to TRBJ1-6; D not certain. Germline-derived CDR1 and CDR2 are SNHLY and FYNNEI. The V gene lost 1 base and the J gene lost 6 bases, with 10 bases spanning the gap. This CDR3 is 15 amino acids long. CDR3 sequence (DNA): TGTGCCAGCAGTGAAGTATTCGATTCTAATTCACCCCTCCACTTT. Encoded protein: CASSEVFDSNSPLHF.

The chain uses TRBV6-6 and TRBJ1-4; maybe TRBD1 (6 bases). The germline gives CDR1 MNHNY, CDR2 SVGAGI (reference sequence). V lost 5 bases, J lost 0 bases, and 16 bases lay in between. The CDR3 is 17 residues long. The CDR3 here is CASSPQGPIATNEKLFF. The CDR3 DNA is TGTGCCAGCAGTCCACAGGGCCCAATTGCAACTAATGAAAAACTGTTTTTT.

The rearrangement joins TRBV19 to TRBJ2-6; a possible D gene is TRBD1 (5 bases). V lost 5 bases and J lost 0, with 8 bases in between. CDR1 is LNHDA and CDR2 is SQIVND in the germline V gene (reference sequence). The length of the CDR3 is 15 residues. The CDR3 DNA reads as TGTGCCAGTAGTCGACAGAGCTCTGGGGCCAACGTCCTGACTTTC. Translated: CASSRQSSGANVLTF.

The CDR3 here is CASRAGRDTEAFF. CDR3 nucleotide sequence: TGTGCCAGTAGAGCGGGGAGGGACACTGAAGCTTTCTTT. This chain uses TRBV6-5 with TRBJ1-1; D remains unclear. Germline CDR1 MNHEY, CDR2 SVGAGI. The V and J ends lost 9 bases and 3 bases respectively, with 14 bases between them. The CDR3 covers 13 residues.

The gene calls are TRBV7-2 and TRBJ1-3, with D hard to call. The CDR3 loop spans 14 amino acids. Trimming removed 1 base at V and 4 bases at J, with 8 bases between. From germline, CDR1 is SGHTA and CDR2 FQGNSA. The CDR3 DNA is TGTGCCAGCAGCTTAGGGAAATCCGGAAACACCATATATTTT. It is translated as CASSLGKSGNTIYF. Based on the CDR3 plus reference TRBV7-2 and TRBJ1-3, the full variable domain is GAGVSQSPSNKVTEKGKDVELRCDPISGHTALYWYRQSLGQGLEFLIYFQGNSAPDKSGLPSDRFSAERTGGSVSTLTIQRTQQEDSAVYLCASSLGKSGNTIYFGEGSWLTVV.

The rearrangement links TRBV5-1 to TRBJ2-7; 7 positions match TRBD1. The CDR3 spans 14 residues. The V gene end was trimmed by 0 bases and the J gene end by 3 bases; junction bases not matched to a gene: 3. CDR1 is SGHRS and CDR2 is YFSETQ in the germline V gene. Here the CDR3 reads CASSLAGTDYEQYF. CDR3 DNA: TGCGCCAGCAGCTTGGCCGGGACAGACTACGAGCAGTACTTC. Full variable domain (outside the CDR3, taken from reference TRBV5-1 and TRBJ2-7): KAGVTQTPRYLIKTRGQQVTLSCSPISGHRSVSWYQQTPGQGLQFLFEYFSETQRNKGNFPGRFSGRQFSNSRSEMNVSTLELGDSALYLCASSLAGTDYEQYFGPGTRLTVT.